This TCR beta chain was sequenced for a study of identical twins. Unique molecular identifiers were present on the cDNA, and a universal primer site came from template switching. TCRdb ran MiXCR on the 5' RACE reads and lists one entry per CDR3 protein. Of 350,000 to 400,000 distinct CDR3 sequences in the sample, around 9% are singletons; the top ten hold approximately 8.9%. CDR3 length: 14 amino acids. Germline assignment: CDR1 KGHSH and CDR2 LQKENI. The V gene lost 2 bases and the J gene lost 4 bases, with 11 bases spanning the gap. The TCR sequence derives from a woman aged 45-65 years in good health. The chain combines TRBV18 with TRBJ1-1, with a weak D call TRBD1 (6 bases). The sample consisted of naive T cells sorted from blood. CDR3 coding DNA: TGTGCCAGCTCACCAAACAGGGATTTCACTGAAGCTTTCTTT. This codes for CASSPNRDFTEAFF.